The next 25 T cell receptor beta chains were all read from a single sample in a study of regulatory T cells in long-lasting Graves disease. Through Arm-PCR of CDR3 regions and iRepertoire HTBI primers, TCR beta libraries were built. A single record per CDR3 protein comes from TCRdb applying MiXCR to the multiplex PCR reads. Among about 320,000 distinct CDR3 sequences listed, under 20% were seen once. Time point defined: newly diagnosed GD, antithyroid drugs for less than 3 months. The TCR library used RNA extracted from PBMCs. The sequencing here drew on peripheral blood mononuclear cells (PBMCs), taken at new diagnosis, from a patient treated with antithyroid drugs. Every receptor here comes from a female donor with Graves disease.

This clonotype was recorded at least ten times. V gene TRBV5-1 combines with J gene TRBJ2-3; 8 bases are a match to TRBD1. Looked up from germline, CDR1 is SGHRS and CDR2 is YFSETQ. Trimming cost V 5 bases and J 0 bases; bases outside gene matches: 8. The length of the CDR3 is 16 residues. CDR3 in DNA: TGCGCCAGCAGTCGGGGGACAGGAACTAGCACAGATACGCAGTATTTT. Its protein is CASSRGTGTSTDTQYF.

V gene TRBV7-8 combines with J gene TRBJ1-2, with 11 bases lining up with TRBD1. The length of the CDR3 is 17 residues. Germline values: CDR1 SGHVS, CDR2 FQNEAQ. V dropped 5 bases and J dropped 10; count of bases not matched to a gene: 18. The CDR3: CASSLPEGQGDSRTYTF. The CDR3 DNA reads TGTGCCAGCAGCCTCCCCGAGGGACAGGGGGATTCTAGGACCTACACCTTC.

This clonotype was counted ten times or more. CDR3 nucleotides: TGCAGTGCTACAGCTGGACTAGCGGCCGGCGATGAGCAGTTCTTC. Protein: CSATAGLAAGDEQFF. The J gene is TRBJ2-1, the V gene TRBV20-1, with 10 bases lining up with TRBD2. Germline V CDR1 and CDR2: DFQATT, SNEGSKA (reference sequence). The CDR3 is 15 residues long. V lost 4 bases and J lost 8; bases outside the gene matches: 11.

This clonotype appeared a few times. One junction end does not reproduce the germline sequence, and a read error may be involved. This rearrangement joins TRBV27 to TRBJ2-2; 9 nucleotides agree with TRBD1. CDR1 MNHEY and CDR2 SMNVEV come from the germline V gene (reference sequence). The CDR3 runs to 15 residues. Here the CDR3 DNA reads TGTGCCAGCAGTCTCGGACAGGGGTACACCGAGGAGCTGTTTTTT. This translates into CASSLGQGYTEELFF.

This clonotype was recorded at least ten times. V and J are TRBV19 and TRBJ2-6; TRBD1 aligns across 7 bases. Losses at the gene ends were 9 bases for V and 2 bases for J; bases not matched to a gene: 7. The germline V gene has CDR1 LNHDA and CDR2 SQIVND (reference sequence). This CDR3 is 15 amino acids long. Here the CDR3 DNA reads TGTGCCAGCAGCTTAGACAGGGCTGGGGCCAACGTCCTGACTTTC. Protein product: CASSLDRAGANVLTF.

This clonotype has ten or more counts. The V and J genes are TRBV7-9 and TRBJ2-1; maybe TRBD2 (5 bases). V was cut by 1 base and J by 7 bases, with 14 bases left in between. CDR1 SEHNR and CDR2 FQNEAQ come from the germline V gene (reference sequence). This CDR3 is 15 amino acids long. This CDR3 is CASSLVVGVLNEQFF. The CDR3 DNA sequence: TGTGCCAGCAGCTTAGTTGTGGGAGTACTGAATGAGCAGTTCTTC.

This clonotype showed up many times. The V gene is TRBV27, the J gene TRBJ2-6; 13 bases align to TRBD2. V lost 6 bases and J lost 4; bases outside the gene matches: 12. There are 19 residues in the CDR3. Germline V gene sequence: CDR1 MNHEY, CDR2 SMNVEV (reference sequence). The CDR3 sequence: CASRHLLAGGPSGANVLTF. The CDR3 nucleotides read TGTGCCAGCAGACACTTACTAGCGGGAGGGCCCTCCGGGGCCAACGTCCTGACTTTC. Variable domain in full (rest from reference TRBV27 and TRBJ2-6): EAQVTQNPRYLITVTGKKLTVTCSQNMNHEYMSWYRQDPGLGLRQIYYSMNVEVTDKGDVPEGYKVSRKEKRNFPLILESPSPNQTSLYFCASRHLLAGGPSGANVLTFGAGSRLTVL.

Many counts were recorded for this clonotype. V is TRBV12-3 or TRBV12-4 and J is TRBJ2-7, with 7 bases identical to TRBD2. Unmatched junction bases numbered 10, after V lost 6 bases and J lost 11 bases. The CDR3 runs 12 residues. CDR3 DNA sequence: TGTGCCAGCAGCCCAGAATGGACTAGAAAGTACTTC. This encodes CASSPEWTRKYF.

This clonotype was seen many times. The rearrangement links TRBV12-3 or TRBV12-4 to TRBJ2-3, with TRBD2 matching 11 bases. The ends lost 1 base at V and 4 bases at J; junction bases unmatched: 7. The CDR3 has 17 amino acids. CDR3 sequence reads: CASSLGGSGRESDTQYF. DNA of the CDR3: TGTGCCAGCAGTTTAGGAGGTAGCGGGAGGGAGTCAGATACGCAGTATTTT.

The chain employs TRBV19 and TRBJ1-1; 12 bases are a match to TRBD1. V shed 6 bases, J shed 0 bases, and the junction held 11 bases outside the gene matches. CDR3 length: 18 amino acids. Germline assignment: CDR1 LNHDA and CDR2 SQIVND (reference sequence). In DNA, the CDR3 is TGTGCCAGTAGCCCTGACCGGGACAGGGGGCAGGTGAACACTGAAGCTTTCTTT. The encoded protein is CASSPDRDRGQVNTEAFF.

At least ten counts were recorded for this clonotype. V usage is TRBV12-5 and J usage is TRBJ2-7; 9 nucleotides align to TRBD1. Losses at the gene ends were 6 bases for V and 3 bases for J; bases not matched to a gene: 3. CDR1 is LGHNT and CDR2 is FRNRAP in the germline V gene. This CDR3 spans 13 amino acids. CDR3 in amino acids: CASGGDRVYEQYF. In DNA, the CDR3 is TGTGCTAGTGGGGGGGACAGGGTCTACGAGCAGTACTTC. The full variable domain, its missing parts supplied by reference TRBV12-5 and TRBJ2-7, is DARVTQTPRHKVTEMGQEVTMRCQPILGHNTVFWYRQTMMQGLELLAYFRNRAPLDDSGMPKDRFSAEMPDATLATLKIQPSEPRDSAVYFCASGGDRVYEQYFGPGTRLTVT.

This clonotype was recorded at least ten times. V usage is TRBV6-1 and J usage is TRBJ2-1; D gene unclear. V dropped 1 base and J dropped 6 bases, with 22 bases sitting between them. From germline, CDR1 is MNHNS and CDR2 SASEGT. CDR3 length: 18 residues. The CDR3 DNA reads TGTGCCAGCAGTGAAGGAGACCCGCCGTGGGGTTTTGCCAATGAGCAGTTCTTC. Translated, it gives CASSEGDPPWGFANEQFF.

There are many counts of this clonotype. The chain carries TRBV20-1 and TRBJ2-1; TRBD2 agrees at 9 bases. The ends lost 6 bases at V and 0 bases at J; junction bases unmatched: 9. Germline V gene data show CDR1 as DFQATT and CDR2 as SNEGSKA (reference sequence). The CDR3 is made up of 16 amino acids. In DNA, the CDR3 is TGCAGTGCCCTAACCGCTAGCGGGGCCTCCTACAATGAGCAGTTCTTC. Translating it yields CSALTASGASYNEQFF.

In this sample, this clonotype turned up many times. The chain links TRBV19 to TRBJ2-1, with 10 bases matching TRBD2. The CDR3 totals 20 residues. V lost 6 bases to trimming and J lost 2 bases; unmatched junction nucleotides: 19. In germline, CDR1 is LNHDA, CDR2 SQIVND (reference sequence). This CDR3 is CASRPERGLAYINTYNEQFF. CDR3 coding DNA: TGTGCCAGTAGGCCAGAACGGGGACTAGCGTACATAAACACCTACAATGAGCAGTTCTTC.

The rearrangement uses TRBV7-9 and TRBJ1-5; possible D gene TRBD1, 5 bases. The CDR3 consists of 18 residues. Germline values: CDR1 SEHNR, CDR2 FQNEAQ (reference sequence). The V end was cut by 1 base, the J end by 0 bases, with 16 bases between. CDR3 in DNA: TGTGCCAGCAGCTTAGACGGCTCCGGGGGGATTAGCAATCAGCCCCAGCATTTT. This translates into CASSLDGSGGISNQPQHF.

For this clonotype: A much larger clone differs from this one at a single base, so this may be a read error. The chain carries TRBV10-3 and TRBJ2-6, with TRBD1 matching over 7 bases. This CDR3 contains 18 residues. Looked up from germline, CDR1 is ENHRY and CDR2 is SYGVKD. In DNA form, the CDR3 reads TGTGCCATCAGTGGGGGACAGACTCGACTTACTGGGGTCAACGTCCTGACTTTC. This codes for CAISGGQTRLTGVNVLTF.

This clonotype occurred many times. The chain carries TRBV6-1 and TRBJ1-1; 7 bases are a match to TRBD1. The CDR3 spans 17 residues. Germline V gene lookup returns CDR1 MNHNS and CDR2 SASEGT. Trimming took 2 bases from V and 0 from J; bases not matched to a gene: 9. The CDR3 sequence: CASSERQGLSMNTEAFF. CDR3 coding DNA: TGTGCCAGCAGTGAAAGACAGGGACTGAGTATGAACACTGAAGCTTTCTTT.

Ten or more counts support this clonotype. The chain combines TRBV20-1 with TRBJ2-2; 10 bases map to TRBD1. This CDR3 region has 15 residues. V shed 6 bases, J shed 4 bases, and the junction held 8 bases outside the gene matches. The germline CDR1 and CDR2 sequences are DFQATT and SNEGSKA (reference sequence). The CDR3 nucleotides read TGCAGTGCACTCGACAGGGGGCTGGGCACCGGGGAGCTGTTTTTT. It specifies CSALDRGLGTGELFF.

This chain links TRBV7-6 with TRBJ2-7; 8 nucleotides align to TRBD1. V lost 0 bases, J lost 6 bases, and 7 bases stayed unmatched. The CDR3 covers 15 residues. CDR1 and CDR2 (germline): SGHVS, FNYEAQ. This chain's CDR3 is CASSLADRAYIEQYF. CDR3 in DNA: TGTGCCAGCAGCTTAGCGGACAGGGCATATATCGAGCAGTACTTC. Drawing the rest from reference TRBV7-6 and TRBJ2-7, the complete variable domain is GAGVSQSPRYKVTKRGQDVALRCDPISGHVSLYWYRQALGQGPEFLTYFNYEAQQDKSGLPNDRFSAERPEGSISTLTIQRTEQRDSAMYRCASSLADRAYIEQYFGPGTRLTVT.

Regarding this clonotype: Mismatch with germline at one junction end may stem from a read error. This chain uses TRBV7-8 with TRBJ2-7; a possible D gene is TRBD1 (5 bases). Looked up from germline, CDR1 is SGHVS and CDR2 is FQNEAQ. The CDR3 runs to 13 residues. This CDR3 reads CASSFDSAYEQHF. The CDR3 bases are TGTGCCAGCAGCTTCGACAGCGCCTACGAGCAGCACTTC.

Many counts were recorded for this clonotype. The chain combines TRBV2 with TRBJ1-1; 9 bases line up with TRBD1. This CDR3 has 12 residues. J gave up 4 bases and V 10 bases, and 4 bases lay outside the gene matches. CDR1 SNHLY and CDR2 FYNNEI come from the germline V gene. CDR3 bases: TGTGCCATCGGACAGGGGACCACTGAAGCTTTCTTT. It translates to CAIGQGTTEAFF.

This clonotype has just a few counts. As the CDR3 is not closed by the conserved phenylalanine or tryptophan, this likely results from a read error. Because the CDR3's place on the DNA is in doubt, the DNA is left out and the CDR3 is given as listed by TCRdb. The chain is built from TRBV20-1 and TRBJ2-7; the table's D call TRBD2 went unverified against the DNA. 14 amino acids form the CDR3, both terminal residues included. CDR1 and CDR2 (germline): DFQATT, SNEGSKA (reference sequence). The CDR3 region is CSASPGTSYYELYL.

This clonotype was seen just once. This may be a read error, as it is one base from a much larger clone. The CDR3 does not close with the conserved phenylalanine or tryptophan, likely indicating a read error. V and J are TRBV19 and TRBJ2-5; TRBD1 might be the D (5 bases). CDR1 is LNHDA, CDR2 SQIVND, per germline (reference sequence). This CDR3 has 16 amino acids. The V end was cut by 3 bases, the J end by 1 base, with 15 bases between. The CDR3 nucleotides are TGTGCCAGTAGTATCGATAGGGGCGGATTCCAAGAGACCCAGTACCTC. This encodes CASSIDRGGFQETQYL.

This clonotype has a single count. The chain carries TRBV27 and TRBJ2-7; D may be TRBD1 or TRBD2 (6 bases each). Trimming left V 3 bases short and J 3 bases short, with 18 bases between. The germline gives CDR1 MNHEY, CDR2 SMNVEV (reference sequence). The CDR3 spans 16 residues. CDR3: CASSLGGYRAFYEQYF. The CDR3 DNA is TGTGCCAGCAGTTTGGGGGGCTACAGGGCTTTCTACGAGCAGTACTTC.

Turning to this clonotype: One end of the junction does not line up with germline, which may come from a read error. This rearrangement joins TRBV12-3 or TRBV12-4 to TRBJ2-1, with D unclear. The CDR3 runs to 13 residues. The CDR3 bases are TGTGCCAGCTCCCGGGTCCGCTATGGTGAGCAATTCTTC. Translation gives CASSRVRYGEQFF.